These 22 T cell receptor beta chains were sequenced from one sample in a study of OX40 agonist ivuxolimab in advanced cancers. Clones were read by immunoSEQ multiplex PCR, and TCRdb kept only the in-frame ones, dropping some. The sample records over 65,000 clones, less than 95% being singletons. Here the sequenced sample was CD4+ or CD8+ T cells sorted from blood, taken in a trial of the OX40 agonist ivuxolimab. These TCRs come from an adult with an advanced solid tumor such as melanoma, head and neck, liver or kidney cancer.

The CDR3 nucleotides read TGTGCCACCAGCAGAGGGGGCCCGGATCAGCCCCAGCATTTT. Translating it yields CATSRGGPDQPQHF. The chain links TRBV15 to TRBJ1-5; D is perhaps TRBD1 (5 bases). Germline values: CDR1 LNHNV, CDR2 YYDKDF (reference sequence). The V and J ends lost 1 base and 5 bases respectively, with 9 bases between them. There are 14 residues in the CDR3.

This chain connects TRBV9 to TRBJ1-1; D remains unclear. V gave up 0 bases and J gave up 4 bases, with 7 bases separating them. This CDR3 contains 13 residues. Per germline, CDR1 SGDLS and CDR2 YYNGEE. CDR3 protein: CASSVAGSTEAFF. The CDR3 DNA follows: TGTGCCAGCAGCGTAGCGGGGAGCACTGAAGCTTTCTTT.

This clone was counted once. This chain connects TRBV6-6 to TRBJ2-1; TRBD2 agrees at 9 bases. From germline, CDR1 is MNHNY and CDR2 SVGAGI (reference sequence). Losses at the gene ends were 5 bases for V and 5 bases for J; bases not matched to a gene: 7. CDR3 length: 15 amino acids. CDR3 sequence reads: CASSALAGIDNEQFF. CDR3 bases: TGTGCCAGCAGTGCCCTAGCGGGGATCGACAATGAGCAGTTCTTC.

This chain connects TRBV12-2 to TRBJ1-2; the tabulated D call, TRBD1, remains unverified against the DNA. TRBV12-2 is a documented pseudogene. CDR3 length: 14 amino acids. The CDR3 here is CASRLGNREGGYTF. CDR3 bases: TGTGCAAGTCGCTTAGGGAACAGGGAAGGTGGCTACACCTTC.

This chain connects TRBV18 to TRBJ2-5; D is perhaps TRBD1 (6 bases). Germline V gene lookup returns CDR1 KGHSH and CDR2 LQKENI. V was trimmed by 5 bases and J by 3 bases, leaving 13 bases between them. The CDR3 is made up of 14 amino acids. Here the CDR3 reads CASSGPAGEETQYF. The CDR3 DNA reads as TGTGCCAGCTCAGGGCCGGCAGGGGAAGAGACCCAGTACTTC. Based on the CDR3 plus reference TRBV18 and TRBJ2-5, the full variable domain is NAGVMQNPRHLVRRRGQEARLRCSPMKGHSHVYWYRQLPEEGLKFMVYLQKENIIDESGMPKERFSAEFPKEGPSILRIQQVVRGDSAAYFCASSGPAGEETQYFGPGTRLLVL.

The chain has TRBV27 and TRBJ2-3; no definite D call. Germline CDR1 reads MNHEY; CDR2 reads SMNVEV (reference sequence). This CDR3 region has 14 residues. The ends were cut back, 6 bases at V and 2 bases at J, with 12 bases in the middle. This chain's CDR3 is CASSSFGDTDTQYF. The CDR3 nucleotides read TGTGCCAGCAGCAGCTTTGGGGACACAGATACGCAGTATTTT.

The chain couples TRBV5-1 to TRBJ2-7; perhaps TRBD2 as D (6 bases). V lost 2 bases and J 3 bases, leaving 12 bases between the germline ends. Germline V gene lookup returns CDR1 SGHRS and CDR2 YFSETQ. The CDR3 sequence is 14 residues long. In DNA, the CDR3 is TGCGCCAGCAGCTTAGGCGGGACGCTCTACGAGCAGTACTTC. Translation: CASSLGGTLYEQYF. Filled out from reference TRBV5-1 and TRBJ2-7, the complete variable domain reads KAGVTQTPRYLIKTRGQQVTLSCSPISGHRSVSWYQQTPGQGLQFLFEYFSETQRNKGNFPGRFSGRQFSNSRSEMNVSTLELGDSALYLCASSLGGTLYEQYFGPGTRLTVT.

The gene calls are TRBV5-7 and TRBJ1-2; a weak D match, TRBD1 (5 bases). Being an ORF, TRBV5-7 has a function that is uncertain. The CDR3 is 11 residues long. Between the trimmed V and J ends, which lost 4 bases and 8 bases, there was a span of 9 bases. This CDR3 is CASSPGRGYTF. The CDR3 DNA reads as TGTGCCAGCAGCCCAGGGAGGGGCTACACCTTC.

J is TRBJ2-3 and V is TRBV4-2, with D tentatively TRBD2 (5 bases). Germline V gene sequence: CDR1 LGHNA, CDR2 YNFKEQ. The ends were cut back, 3 bases at V and 4 bases at J, with 14 bases in the middle. The CDR3 is 15 residues long. For the CDR3, the DNA is TGTGCCAGCAGCCACTCCAGCATGGAGGCAGATACGCAGTATTTT. Encoded protein: CASSHSSMEADTQYF.

The V call is TRBV4-1, the J call TRBJ2-7; D unclear. Germline lookup yields CDR1 MGHRA and CDR2 YSYEKL. V was pared by 6 bases and J by 2 bases, with 14 bases between. The CDR3 runs 14 residues. CDR3 sequence: CASSLTTPTYEQYF. CDR3 DNA sequence: TGCGCCAGCAGTCTTACTACACCAACCTACGAGCAGTACTTC.

The genes are TRBV13 and TRBJ1-4; TRBD1 aligns across 10 bases. The CDR3 runs 15 residues. J gave up 6 bases and V 4 bases, and 5 bases lay outside the gene matches. Germline lookup yields CDR1 PRHDT and CDR2 FYEKMQ (reference sequence). The DNA of the CDR3 is TGTGCCAGCAGCTCCCCCGGGACAGGGGATGAAAAACTGTTTTTT. Translating gives CASSSPGTGDEKLFF.

The chain uses TRBV6-1 and TRBJ1-1; 11 bases map to TRBD1. J was trimmed by 3 bases and V by 6 bases; bases with no gene match: 0. CDR3 length: 13 residues. Germline lookup yields CDR1 MNHNS and CDR2 SASEGT. CDR3 residues: CASRGQGDTEAFF. In DNA form, the CDR3 reads TGTGCCAGCAGGGGACAGGGGGACACTGAAGCTTTCTTT.

This chain links TRBV9 with TRBJ2-1, with 10 bases lining up with TRBD2. The CDR3 runs 16 residues. J gave up 10 bases and V 3 bases, and 13 bases lay outside the gene matches. Germline CDR1 SGDLS, CDR2 YYNGEE. CDR3: CASSGKPGTSETEQFF. CDR3 nucleotides: TGTGCCAGCAGCGGGAAGCCCGGGACTAGCGAGACGGAGCAGTTCTTC.

The table lists this clone with a few counts. The rearrangement uses TRBV18 and TRBJ1-1; D unresolved. V gave up 1 base and J gave up 1 base, with 10 bases separating them. From germline, CDR1 is KGHSH and CDR2 LQKENI. The CDR3 length is 15 residues. The chain's CDR3 is CASSPQPWENTEAFF. The CDR3, as DNA: TGTGCCAGCTCACCACAGCCCTGGGAGAACACTGAAGCTTTCTTT.

The chain uses TRBV11-3 and TRBJ2-7; D unresolved. CDR3 length: 12 residues. With 1 base removed from V and 2 bases from J, the gap between germline ends came to 3 bases. The germline V gene has CDR1 SGHNT and CDR2 YENEEA. In DNA form, the CDR3 reads TGTGCCAGCAGCTTAGTCCCCTACGAGCAGTACTTC. Its translation is CASSLVPYEQYF.

The chain uses TRBV29-1 and TRBJ1-2; 9 bases agree with TRBD1. J lost 1 base, V lost 3 bases, and 6 bases had no gene match. The V gene's germline CDR1 is SQVTM and CDR2 ANQGSEA. The CDR3 is 15 residues long. The CDR3 coding sequence is TGCAGCGTTGAGCAGGACAGGGGACATAACTATGGCTACACCTTC. This sequence encodes CSVEQDRGHNYGYTF.

The CDR3: CASSLEIAGSSSYEQYF. In DNA form, the CDR3 reads TGTGCCAGCAGCTTAGAAATCGCCGGGTCCAGCTCCTACGAGCAGTACTTC. The J gene is TRBJ2-7, the V gene TRBV11-3; the D is unclear. Germline V gene sequence: CDR1 SGHNT, CDR2 YENEEA. The V end was cut by 0 bases, the J end by 0 bases, with 15 bases between. This CDR3 has 17 residues.

This clone showed up just once. The V gene is TRBV27, the J gene TRBJ1-2; D ambiguous. The V gene lost 6 bases and the J gene lost 5 bases, with 22 bases spanning the gap. The CDR3 sequence is 16 residues long. Germline V gene data show CDR1 as MNHEY and CDR2 as SMNVEV (reference sequence). CDR3 nucleotides: TGTGCCAGCAGCCCCCTTGGCCGTTTTTGGGTATATGGCTACACCTTC. It translates to CASSPLGRFWVYGYTF.

The J gene is TRBJ2-1, the V gene TRBV29-1; no definite D call. The V end was cut by 0 bases, the J end by 10 bases, with 13 bases between. This CDR3 has 13 amino acids. CDR1 and CDR2 (germline): SQVTM, ANQGSEA. CDR3 in amino acids: CSVEDPSRAEQFF. For the CDR3, the DNA is TGCAGCGTTGAAGATCCCAGTAGGGCGGAGCAGTTCTTC.

V usage is TRBV6-4 and J usage is TRBJ1-2, with TRBD1 as a possible D gene (5 bases). CDR1 and CDR2 (germline): MRHNA, SNTAGT. The CDR3 is 13 amino acids. Trimming removed 4 bases from V and 7 bases from J, with 13 bases in between. The CDR3 spells CASSGGRISGYTF. CDR3 coding DNA: TGTGCCAGCAGTGGGGGACGCATTAGTGGCTACACCTTC.

A note on this clone: One junction end does not reproduce the germline sequence, and a read error may be involved. This chain connects TRBV11-2 to TRBJ2-7; D unresolved. Germline CDR1 SGHAT, CDR2 FQNNGV. This CDR3 region has 14 residues. As DNA, the CDR3 is TGTGCCAGCAGCAACACGGGCCCGGCCGGAGAGCAGCACTTC. Amino acids: CASSNTGPAGEQHF.

This chain links TRBV1 with TRBJ2-2; TRBD1 was called by the table and not checked on the DNA. TRBV1 is marked as a pseudogene. The CDR3 runs to 12 residues. CDR3 nucleotides: TGCACCGGGCAGGCCAACACCGGGGAGCTGTTTTTT. Translating gives CTGQANTGELFF.